The entry below gives a single T cell receptor (beta chain) sequence along with its context. Its target is not known. The sample originates from a study of OX40 agonist ivuxolimab in advanced cancers. Study context: Dosing consisted of intravenous ivuxolimab at 0.01 to 10 mg/kg every 2 weeks. Findings and caveats of the study: At 0.1 to 3.0 mg/kg, clonal expansion of CD4+ and CD8+ blood T cells had occurred by week 6.

Autoimmune disease history or systemic immunosuppression excluded patients. This table comes from immunoSEQ multiplex PCR, and its TCRdb copy is limited to in-frame clones, with some not included. The sample consists of under 15,000 clones, about 80% of them appearing once. Per germline, CDR1 MNHNY and CDR2 SVGAGI (reference sequence). This CDR3 spans 12 amino acids. Trimming removed 2 bases from V and 12 bases from J, with 10 bases in between. The V and J genes are TRBV6-6 and TRBJ1-4; no definite D call. The material sequenced was CD4+ or CD8+ T cells sorted from blood, taken in a trial of the OX40 agonist ivuxolimab. The clonotype originates from an adult with an advanced solid tumor such as melanoma, head and neck, liver or kidney cancer. The CDR3 DNA sequence: TGTGCCAGCAGTTACCCAACGGGAGAACTGTTTTTT. It encodes CASSYPTGELFF.